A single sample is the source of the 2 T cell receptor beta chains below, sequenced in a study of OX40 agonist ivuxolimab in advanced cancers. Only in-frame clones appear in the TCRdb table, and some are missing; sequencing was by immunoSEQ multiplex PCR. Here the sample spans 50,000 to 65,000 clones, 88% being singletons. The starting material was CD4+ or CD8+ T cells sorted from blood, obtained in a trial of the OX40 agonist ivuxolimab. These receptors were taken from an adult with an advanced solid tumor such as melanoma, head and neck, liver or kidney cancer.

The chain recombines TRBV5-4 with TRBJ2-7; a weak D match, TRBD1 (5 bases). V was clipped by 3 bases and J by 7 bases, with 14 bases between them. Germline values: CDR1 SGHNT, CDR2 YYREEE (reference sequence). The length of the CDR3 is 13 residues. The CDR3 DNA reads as TGTGCCAGCAGCTGGGGCCTAGGCCGGGAGCAGTACTTC. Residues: CASSWGLGREQYF. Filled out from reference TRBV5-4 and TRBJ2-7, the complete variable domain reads ETGVTQSPTHLIKTRGQQVTLRCSSQSGHNTVSWYQQALGQGPQFIFQYYREEENGRGNFPPRFSGLQFPNYSSELNVNALELDDSALYLCASSWGLGREQYFGPGTRLTVT.

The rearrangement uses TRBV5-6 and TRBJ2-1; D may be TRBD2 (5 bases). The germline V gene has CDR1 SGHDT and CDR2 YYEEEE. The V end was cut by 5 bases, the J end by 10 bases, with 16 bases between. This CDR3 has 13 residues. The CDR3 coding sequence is TGTGCCAGCAGACCCCGAGGAGGTTTAGAGCAGTTCTTC. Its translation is CASRPRGGLEQFF.